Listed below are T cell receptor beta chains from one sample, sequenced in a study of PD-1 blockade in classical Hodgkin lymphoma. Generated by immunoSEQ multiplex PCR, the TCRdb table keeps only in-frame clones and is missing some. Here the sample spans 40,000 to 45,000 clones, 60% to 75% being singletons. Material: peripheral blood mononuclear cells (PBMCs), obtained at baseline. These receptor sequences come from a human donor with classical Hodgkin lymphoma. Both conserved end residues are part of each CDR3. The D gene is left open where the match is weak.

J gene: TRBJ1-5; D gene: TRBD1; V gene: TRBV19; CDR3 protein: CASSIWDRGAQPQHF
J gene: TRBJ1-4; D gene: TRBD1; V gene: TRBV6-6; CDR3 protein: CASTLRGQVGEKLFF
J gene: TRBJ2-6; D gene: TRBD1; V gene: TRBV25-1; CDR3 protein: CASRTPGQGASGANVLTF
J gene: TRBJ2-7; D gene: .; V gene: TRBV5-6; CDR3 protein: CASSGPSRPEQYF
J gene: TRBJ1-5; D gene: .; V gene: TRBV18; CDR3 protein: CASSPFNTGIQPQHF
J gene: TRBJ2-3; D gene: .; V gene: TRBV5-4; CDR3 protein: CASSFLVKGDNTDTQYF
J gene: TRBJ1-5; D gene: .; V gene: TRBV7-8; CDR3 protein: CASSLDDQPQHF
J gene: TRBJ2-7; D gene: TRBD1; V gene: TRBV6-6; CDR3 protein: CASRRTGPYEQYF
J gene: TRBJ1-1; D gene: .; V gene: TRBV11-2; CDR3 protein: CASSPGGTEAFF
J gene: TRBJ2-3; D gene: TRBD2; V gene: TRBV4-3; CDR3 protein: CASSYTSGGAVDTQYF
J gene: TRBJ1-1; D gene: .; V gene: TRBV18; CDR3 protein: CASSPTENEAFF
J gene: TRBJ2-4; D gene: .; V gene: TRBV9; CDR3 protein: CASSEGHPNIQYF
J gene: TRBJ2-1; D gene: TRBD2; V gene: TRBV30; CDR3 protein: CAWRPLAGGFNEQFF
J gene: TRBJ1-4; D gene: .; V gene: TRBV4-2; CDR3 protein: CASSQDLQGASANEKLFF
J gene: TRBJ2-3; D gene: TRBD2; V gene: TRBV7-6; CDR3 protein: CASSPRRPGLAGTDTQYF
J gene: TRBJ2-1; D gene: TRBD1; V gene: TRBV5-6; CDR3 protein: CASSDPPDRGVHEQFF
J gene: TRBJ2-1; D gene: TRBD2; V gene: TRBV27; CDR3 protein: CASSLGAGGYNEQFF
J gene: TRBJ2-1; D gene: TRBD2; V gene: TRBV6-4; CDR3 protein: CASSELAGSYNEQFF
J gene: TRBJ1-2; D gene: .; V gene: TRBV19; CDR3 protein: CASSGRNYGYTF
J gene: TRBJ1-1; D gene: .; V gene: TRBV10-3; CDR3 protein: CATQLGGMNTEAFF
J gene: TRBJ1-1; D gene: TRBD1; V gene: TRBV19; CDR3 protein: CASQQGYTEAFF
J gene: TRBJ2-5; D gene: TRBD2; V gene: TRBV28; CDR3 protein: CASSPLAGGGETQYF
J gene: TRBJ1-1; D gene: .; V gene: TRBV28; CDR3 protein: CASSLLSAMNTEAFF
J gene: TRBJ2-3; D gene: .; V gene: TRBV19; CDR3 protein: CASSKASTDTQYF
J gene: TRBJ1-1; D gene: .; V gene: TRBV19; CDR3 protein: CASSMSRGTEAFF
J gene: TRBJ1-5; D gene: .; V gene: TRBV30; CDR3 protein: CAWRGGGNQPQHF
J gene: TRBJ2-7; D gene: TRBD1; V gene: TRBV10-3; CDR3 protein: CAISEGWDRSSYEQYF
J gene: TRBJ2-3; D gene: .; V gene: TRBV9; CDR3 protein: CASSVDTRAGDTQYF
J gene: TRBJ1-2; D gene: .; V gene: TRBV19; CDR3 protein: CASSIRDYSGGYTF
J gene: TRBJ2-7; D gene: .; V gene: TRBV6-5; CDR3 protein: CASSPTASSYEQYF
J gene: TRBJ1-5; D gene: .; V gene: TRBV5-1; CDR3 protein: CASSLTTGSNQPQHF
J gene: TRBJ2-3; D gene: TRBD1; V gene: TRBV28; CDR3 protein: CASSPTGQGLRNTQYF
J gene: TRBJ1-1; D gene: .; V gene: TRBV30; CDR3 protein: CAWSVLEVGAFF
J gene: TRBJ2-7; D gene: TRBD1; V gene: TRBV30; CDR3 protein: CAWSPGQGTYEQYF
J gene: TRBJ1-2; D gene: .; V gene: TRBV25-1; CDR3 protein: CASSVPKYGYTF
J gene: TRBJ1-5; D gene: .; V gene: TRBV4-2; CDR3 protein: CASSQGGGDQPQHF
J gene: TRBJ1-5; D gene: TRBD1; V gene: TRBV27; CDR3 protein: CASRQGGQPQHF
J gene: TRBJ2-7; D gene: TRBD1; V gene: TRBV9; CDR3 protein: CASSLTGEREQYF
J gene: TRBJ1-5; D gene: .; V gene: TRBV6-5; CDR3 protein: CASSYGSYQPQHF
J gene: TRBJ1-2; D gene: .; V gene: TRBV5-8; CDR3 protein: CASSLAMGVNYGYTF
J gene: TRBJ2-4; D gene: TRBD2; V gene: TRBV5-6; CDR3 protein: CASTILAGSPGAKNIQYF
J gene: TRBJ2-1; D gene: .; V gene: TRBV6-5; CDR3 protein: CASRGMYGSYNEQFF